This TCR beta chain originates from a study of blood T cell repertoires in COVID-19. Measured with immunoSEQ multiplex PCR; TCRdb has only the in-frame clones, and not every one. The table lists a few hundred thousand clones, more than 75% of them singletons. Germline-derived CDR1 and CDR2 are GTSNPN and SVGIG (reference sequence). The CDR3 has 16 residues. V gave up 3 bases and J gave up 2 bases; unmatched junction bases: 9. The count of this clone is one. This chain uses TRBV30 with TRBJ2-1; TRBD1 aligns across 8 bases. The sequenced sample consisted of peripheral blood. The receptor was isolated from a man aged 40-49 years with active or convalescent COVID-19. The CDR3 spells CAWRNRGSFPYNEQFF. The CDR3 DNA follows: TGTGCCTGGAGAAACAGGGGGAGTTTCCCCTACAATGAGCAGTTCTTC.